Following are 5 T cell receptor beta chains from one sample sequenced in a study of molecular identifiers for immune sequencing clone quantification. Via MiXCR, TCRdb re-called the PCR reads, giving one row per CDR3 protein. Found here are a few hundred thousand distinct CDR3 sequences, approximately 25% of them singletons; the top ten hold under 0.8%. Material: naive CD8+ T cells from blood, with Jurkat cell RNA spiked in. Noted subset: FACS-sorted CD8+CD4-CCR7+CD45RA+ naive T cells. All receptors come from a human donor in good health. Some libraries in this study had Jurkat cell RNA spiked in.

In this sample, this clonotype turned up a few times. For the CDR3, the DNA is TGTGCCAGCAGTTTAATCGGCCGGGGACTAGCCGACTCCTACGAGCAGTACTTC. Translated, it gives CASSLIGRGLADSYEQYF. The chain recombines TRBV28 with TRBJ2-7, with 9 bases lining up with TRBD2. V trimming: 2 bases; J trimming: 0 bases; junction bases outside the gene matches: 11. Germline V gene lookup returns CDR1 MDHEN and CDR2 SYDVKM. The CDR3 is 18 residues long.

This rearrangement joins TRBV3-1 to TRBJ1-2; a possible D gene is TRBD1 (6 bases). Germline values: CDR1 LGHDT, CDR2 YNNKEL (reference sequence). The CDR3 has 18 amino acids. Trimming shortened V by 7 bases and J by 3 bases, and 27 bases separated the two germline ends. The CDR3 bases are TGTGCCAGCACCAGCCAAAAGGCTTCCGGGGGCGCAGACTATGGCTACACCTTC. Translation: CASTSQKASGGADYGYTF.

This clonotype occurred many times. This rearrangement joins TRBV4-1 to TRBJ1-2; 9 bases fit TRBD1. The J segment lost 2 bases and the V segment lost 4 bases, leaving 5 bases of the junction unmatched. The V gene's germline CDR1 is MGHRA and CDR2 YSYEKL. The CDR3 runs 15 residues. The CDR3 DNA is TGCGCCAGCAGCCCCCGACAGGGGGGGAACTATGGCTACACCTTC. Protein: CASSPRQGGNYGYTF.

This clonotype was counted at least ten times. The rearrangement uses TRBV5-5 and TRBJ2-3, with 11 bases identical to TRBD2. In germline, CDR1 is SGHKS, CDR2 YYEKEE (reference sequence). This CDR3 has 17 amino acids. V lost 4 bases and J lost 3; bases outside the gene matches: 10. Written as DNA, the CDR3 is TGTGCCAGCAGCGTCGAAGCGGGACTAGCGGTAACAGATACGCAGTATTTT. Amino acids: CASSVEAGLAVTDTQYF.

This clonotype occurred many times. The chain is built from TRBV28 and TRBJ2-1, with 7 bases that match TRBD1. V lost 4 bases and J lost 4; bases outside the gene matches: 13. This CDR3 has 17 residues. CDR1 and CDR2 from the germline V gene are MDHEN and SYDVKM. CDR3 sequence: CASSSRQGRTPYNEQFF. CDR3 nucleotides: TGTGCCAGCAGTTCTCGACAGGGAAGAACGCCTTACAATGAGCAGTTCTTC.